This T cell receptor (beta chain) was sequenced for a study of PD-1 blockade in classical Hodgkin lymphoma. Study-level points and caveats: With CD4+ cells, TCR diversity rose significantly by C4D1, but not with CD8+ cells. Complete responders entered with baseline diversity on par with newly diagnosed patients, the results showed. Reports described newly diagnosed patients as having lower baseline TCR diversity than healthy donors.

Using immunoSEQ multiplex PCR, the repertoire was profiled, and TCRdb retains in-frame clones only, with some absent. The sample has 20,000 to 25,000 clones; about 71% are singletons. Relapse was seen in all patients after autologous stem cell transplantation, and brentuximab vedotin exposure was variable. V shed 7 bases and J shed 0 bases, with 14 bases lying between them. CDR1 is SNHLY, CDR2 FYNNEI, per germline. The CDR3 length is 15 residues. Details on this clone: Its specificity is unknown.

The sequence was collected from a human donor with classical Hodgkin lymphoma. The chain couples TRBV2 to TRBJ2-3; the D is unclear. This specimen consisted of peripheral blood mononuclear cells (PBMCs), obtained at baseline. CDR3 amino acids: CASIPVIPSTDTQYF. CDR3 in DNA: TGTGCCAGCATCCCAGTGATACCTAGCACAGATACGCAGTATTTT.